Listed below are T cell receptor beta chains from one sample, sequenced in a study of T-cell reconstitution after alpha-beta-depleted transplantation in children. TCRdb reprocessed the PCR reads with MiXCR, giving one entry per CDR3 protein. Here the sample spans around 80,000 distinct CDR3 sequences, 15% to 20% being singletons. Source: PBMCs, mostly from graft donor cells, taken 360 days after TCRalphabeta/CD19-depleted stem cell transplant. Source of these receptors: a male patient between 2 and 9 years old who had a stem cell transplant for acute lymphoblastic leukemia, so the T cells may come from the graft donor. CDR3s include the opening cysteine and the closing phenylalanine or tryptophan. A D gene is named only where the DNA matches it firmly. Some rows have no size entry. The others give once, few or many, or a class for an expanded clone.

v_gene	len	j_gene	abundance	d_gene	CDR3aa	CDR3nt
TRBV18	14	TRBJ2-1	-	-	CASSHRGPTNEQFF	TGTGCCAGCTCACACCGGGGGCCCACAAATGAGCAGTTCTTC
TRBV6-2/TRBV6-3	16	TRBJ2-1	-	TRBD2	CASSPSSGRAYNEQFF	TGTGCCAGCAGCCCCTCTAGCGGGAGGGCCTACAATGAGCAGTTCTTC
TRBV10-3	17	TRBJ2-1	-	-	CAISEPAPGTSSNEQFF	TGTGCCATCAGCGAGCCGGCCCCCGGGACTTCCTCCAATGAGCAGTTCTTC
TRBV6-6	13	TRBJ2-1	few	-	CASSYSGPNEQFF	TGTGCCAGCAGTTACTCGGGACCAAATGAGCAGTTCTTC
TRBV3-1	15	TRBJ2-3	-	-	CASSQDRRTTDTQYF	TGTGCCAGCAGCCAAGATAGGAGGACCACAGATACGCAGTATTTT
TRBV30	14	TRBJ2-2	-	-	CAWKVFPNTGELFF	TGTGCCTGGAAGGTATTCCCGAACACCGGGGAGCTGTTTTTT
TRBV2	12	TRBJ1-4	-	-	CASRGTMGKLFF	TGTGCCAGCAGAGGGACGATGGGGAAACTGTTTTTT
TRBV29-1	14	TRBJ2-3	-	-	CSLKRSGSTDTQYF	TGCAGCCTAAAACGGTCAGGGAGCACAGATACGCAGTATTTT
TRBV5-1	17	TRBJ2-7	-	-	CASSKYRGAGLGYEQYF	TGCGCCAGCAGCAAATACAGGGGAGCGGGGCTAGGCTACGAGCAGTACTTC
TRBV20-1	12	TRBJ2-1	-	-	CSARGTGNEQFF	TGCAGTGCAAGGGGGACTGGTAATGAGCAGTTCTTC
TRBV7-9	14	TRBJ2-5	few	TRBD1	CASSSGGAMETQYF	TGTGCCAGCAGCTCAGGGGGCGCGATGGAGACCCAGTACTTC